What follows are 5 T cell receptor beta chains derived from one specimen sequenced in a study of blood T cell repertoires in COVID-19. Clones were read by immunoSEQ multiplex PCR, and TCRdb kept only the in-frame ones, dropping some. This table holds over 300,000 clones, 90% found once. Sequencing used peripheral blood. These TCRs come from a man between 18 and 35 years old with active or convalescent COVID-19.

V usage is TRBV24-1 and J usage is TRBJ2-1, with TRBD2 identical over 8 bases. This CDR3 has 15 residues. Germline CDR1 is KGHDR and CDR2 is SFDVKD. J gave up 5 bases and V 1 base, and 3 bases lay outside the gene matches. The CDR3 loop reads CATSDLAGANNEQFF. CDR3 nucleotide sequence: TGTGCCACCAGTGATTTAGCGGGGGCGAACAATGAGCAGTTCTTC.

The genes are TRBV5-4 and TRBJ1-2, with D maybe TRBD1 (5 bases). The CDR3 sequence is 13 residues long. Germline V gives CDR1 SGHNT, CDR2 YYREEE (reference sequence). V was trimmed by 2 bases and J by 1 base, leaving 6 bases between them. The CDR3 DNA reads as TGTGCCAGCAGCTTTGACAGTAACTATGGCTACACCTTC. It translates to CASSFDSNYGYTF. Full variable domain (remainder filled in from reference TRBV5-4 and TRBJ1-2): ETGVTQSPTHLIKTRGQQVTLRCSSQSGHNTVSWYQQALGQGPQFIFQYYREEENGRGNFPPRFSGLQFPNYSSELNVNALELDDSALYLCASSFDSNYGYTFGSGTRLTVV.

The chain combines TRBV29-1 with TRBJ2-1; D is undetermined. The germline V gene has CDR1 SQVTM and CDR2 ANQGSEA. CDR3 length: 13 amino acids. Trimming pared 3 bases from V and 0 bases from J, leaving 6 bases between. This CDR3 reads CSVEWLSYNEQFF. DNA of the CDR3: TGCAGCGTTGAGTGGCTCTCCTACAATGAGCAGTTCTTC.

The chain uses TRBV2 and TRBJ2-7; possible D gene TRBD2, 5 bases. V was trimmed by 0 bases and J by 5 bases, leaving 17 bases between them. The length of the CDR3 is 16 residues. Germline CDR1 reads SNHLY; CDR2 reads FYNNEI. The CDR3 spells CASSEAHRRPGHEQYF. The CDR3 DNA sequence: TGTGCCAGCAGTGAAGCGCATCGGAGGCCTGGCCACGAGCAGTACTTC.

The gene calls are TRBV28 and TRBJ1-1; 7 nucleotides line up with TRBD1. This CDR3 is 13 amino acids long. Trimming cost V 7 bases and J 10 bases; bases outside gene matches: 12. Germline CDR1 reads MDHEN; CDR2 reads SYDVKM. This chain's CDR3 is CASTPDRTPRAFF. CDR3 nucleotide sequence: TGTGCCAGCACTCCGGACAGGACCCCACGAGCTTTCTTT. The full variable domain, rest sourced from reference TRBV28 and TRBJ1-1, is DVKVTQSSRYLVKRTGEKVFLECVQDMDHENMFWYRQDPGLGLRLIYFSYDVKMKEKGDIPEGYSVSREKKERFSLILESASTNQTSMYLCASTPDRTPRAFFGQGTRLTVV.